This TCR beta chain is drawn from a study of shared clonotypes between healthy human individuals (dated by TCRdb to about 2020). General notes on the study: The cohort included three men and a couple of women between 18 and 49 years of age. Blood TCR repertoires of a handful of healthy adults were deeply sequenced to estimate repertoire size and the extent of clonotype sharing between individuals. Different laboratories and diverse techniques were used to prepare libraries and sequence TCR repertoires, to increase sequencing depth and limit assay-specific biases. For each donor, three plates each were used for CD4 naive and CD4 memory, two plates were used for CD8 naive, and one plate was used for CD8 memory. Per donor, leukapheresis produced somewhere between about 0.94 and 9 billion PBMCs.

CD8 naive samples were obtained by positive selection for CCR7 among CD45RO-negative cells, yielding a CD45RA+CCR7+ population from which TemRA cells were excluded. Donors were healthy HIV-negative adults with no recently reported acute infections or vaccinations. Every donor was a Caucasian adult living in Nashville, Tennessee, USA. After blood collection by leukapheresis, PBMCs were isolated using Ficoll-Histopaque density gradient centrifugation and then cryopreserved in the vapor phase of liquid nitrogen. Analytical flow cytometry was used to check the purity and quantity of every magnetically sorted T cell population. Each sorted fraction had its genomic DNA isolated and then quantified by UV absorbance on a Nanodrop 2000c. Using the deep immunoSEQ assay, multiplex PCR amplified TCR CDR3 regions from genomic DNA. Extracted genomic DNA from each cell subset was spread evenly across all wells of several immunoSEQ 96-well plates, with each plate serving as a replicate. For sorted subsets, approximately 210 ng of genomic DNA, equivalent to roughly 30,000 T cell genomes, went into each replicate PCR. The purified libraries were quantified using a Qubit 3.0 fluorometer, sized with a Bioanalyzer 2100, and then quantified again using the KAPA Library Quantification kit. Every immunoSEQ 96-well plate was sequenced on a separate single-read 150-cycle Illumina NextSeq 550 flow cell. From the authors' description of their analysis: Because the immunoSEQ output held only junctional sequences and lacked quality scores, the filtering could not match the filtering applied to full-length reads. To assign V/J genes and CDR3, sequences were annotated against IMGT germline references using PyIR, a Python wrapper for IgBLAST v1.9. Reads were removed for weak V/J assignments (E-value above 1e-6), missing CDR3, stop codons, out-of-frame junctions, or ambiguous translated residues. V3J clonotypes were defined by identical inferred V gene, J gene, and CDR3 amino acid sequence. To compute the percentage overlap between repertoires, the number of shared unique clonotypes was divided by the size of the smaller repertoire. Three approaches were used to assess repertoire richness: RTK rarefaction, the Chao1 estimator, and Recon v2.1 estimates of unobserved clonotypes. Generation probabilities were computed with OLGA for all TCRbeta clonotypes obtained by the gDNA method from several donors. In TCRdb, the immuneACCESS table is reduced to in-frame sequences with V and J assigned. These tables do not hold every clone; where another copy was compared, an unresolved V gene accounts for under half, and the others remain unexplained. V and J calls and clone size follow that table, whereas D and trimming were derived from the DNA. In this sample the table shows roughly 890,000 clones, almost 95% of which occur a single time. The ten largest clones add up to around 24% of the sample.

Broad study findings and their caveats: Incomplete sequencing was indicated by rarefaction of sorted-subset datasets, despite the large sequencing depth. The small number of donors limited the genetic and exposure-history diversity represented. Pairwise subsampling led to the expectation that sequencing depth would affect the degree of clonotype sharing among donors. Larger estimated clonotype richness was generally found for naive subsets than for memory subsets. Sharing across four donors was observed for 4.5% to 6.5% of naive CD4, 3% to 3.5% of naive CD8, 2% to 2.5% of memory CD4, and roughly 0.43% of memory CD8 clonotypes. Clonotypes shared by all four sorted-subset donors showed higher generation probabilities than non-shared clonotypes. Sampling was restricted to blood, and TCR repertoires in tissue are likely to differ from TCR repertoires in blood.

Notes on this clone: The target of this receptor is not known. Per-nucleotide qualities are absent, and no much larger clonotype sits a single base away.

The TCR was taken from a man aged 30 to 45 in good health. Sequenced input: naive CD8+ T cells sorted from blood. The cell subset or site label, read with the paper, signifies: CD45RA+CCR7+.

The CDR3 reads CAILRGSLSSYNEQFF. The DNA sequence is TGTGCCATCCTCAGGGGGAGCCTTAGCTCCTACAATGAGCAGTTCTTC. This sequence uses TRBV2 and TRBJ2-1, with 7 bases in between that match TRBD1. Ends trimmed: V by 10 bases, J by 0 bases; bases unmatched to a gene: 12. CDR1 SNHLY and CDR2 FYNNEI were looked up in the germline V gene. The CDR3, cysteine through phenylalanine, is 16 amino acids long. The DNA shown is the 48-base CDR3, in frame from base 1.